A single sample gave rise to the 28 T cell receptor beta chains below, sequenced in a study of blood T cell repertoires in COVID-19. Assay: immunoSEQ multiplex PCR; the TCRdb copy retains only in-frame clones and omits some. The sample consists of under 300,000 clones, approximately 90% of them appearing once. Sequencing was carried out using PBMCs or T cells enriched from blood (not recorded which). All receptors come from a woman aged 25 to 39 with acute COVID-19.

The chain uses TRBV3-1 (or the pseudogene TRBV3-2) and TRBJ2-5, with a possible D match to TRBD2 (6 bases). Germline values: CDR1 LGHDT, CDR2 YNNKEL (reference sequence). The CDR3 contains 18 residues. The ends were cut back, 4 bases at V and 6 bases at J, with 27 bases in the middle. The CDR3 is CASSLRDLYDWERKTQYF. The CDR3 bases are TGTGCCAGCAGCCTCCGGGACTTATATGATTGGGAGAGGAAGACCCAGTACTTC.

The chain combines TRBV6-5 with TRBJ2-7; 10 positions match TRBD1. Per germline, CDR1 MNHEY and CDR2 SVGAGI. Unmatched junction bases numbered 9, after V lost 6 bases and J lost 4 bases. This CDR3 comprises 15 residues. The CDR3 nucleotides read TGTGCCAGCAGCCCGGGACAGGGGACAAAGTACGAGCAGTACTTC. It is translated as CASSPGQGTKYEQYF.

The chain uses TRBV7-8 and TRBJ2-2; 13 nucleotides align to TRBD2. CDR1 is SGHVS, CDR2 FQNEAQ, per germline. The ends lost 5 bases at V and 4 bases at J; junction bases unmatched: 10. CDR3 length equals 18 residues. The CDR3, as DNA: TGTGCCAGCAGCCGCGAAGGGGGACTAGCGGGACTCACCGGGGAGCTGTTTTTT. Translation gives CASSREGGLAGLTGELFF.

The chain combines TRBV6-6 with TRBJ2-5; no reliable D call. This CDR3 contains 14 residues. Germline CDR1 reads MNHNY; CDR2 reads SVGAGI (reference sequence). The V and J ends lost 5 bases and 5 bases respectively, with 15 bases between them. The chain's CDR3 is CASSPYRATETQYF. DNA for the CDR3: TGTGCCAGCAGTCCCTACCGTGCCACCGAGACCCAGTACTTC.

The chain carries TRBV7-2 and TRBJ2-1, with 11 bases matching TRBD2. CDR3 length: 17 amino acids. CDR1 SGHTA and CDR2 FQGNSA come from the germline V gene. The trim removed 1 base at V and 8 bases at J, leaving 10 bases unmatched. The CDR3 spells CASSLVGSGRARDEQFF. The CDR3 DNA reads TGTGCCAGCAGCTTAGTGGGTAGCGGGAGGGCCAGGGATGAGCAGTTCTTC.

Regarding this clone: One end of the junction is discordant with germline, which a read error may explain. V gene TRBV10-3 combines with J gene TRBJ1-5; D not resolved. This CDR3 spans 14 amino acids. Germline V gives CDR1 ENHRY, CDR2 SYGVKD. CDR3 sequence reads: CAISESSSDQPQHF. CDR3 coding DNA: TGTGCCATCAGTGAGTCTTCTAGCGATCAGCCCCAGCATTTT.

The chain links TRBV10-3 to TRBJ2-5; 7 nucleotides agree with TRBD1. CDR1 is ENHRY and CDR2 is SYGVKD in the germline V gene. The CDR3 contains 15 residues. With V trimmed by 0 bases and J by 3 bases, 4 bases remained unmatched. The CDR3 sequence is CAISESGTDKETQYF. The CDR3 nucleotides are TGTGCCATCAGTGAGTCAGGGACAGACAAAGAGACCCAGTACTTC.

CDR3 in amino acids: CSVEDGDREYNEQFF. The DNA for the CDR3 is TGCAGCGTTGAAGATGGCGACAGGGAATACAATGAGCAGTTCTTC. The chain couples TRBV29-1 to TRBJ2-1; TRBD1 agrees at 7 bases. Germline V gene lookup returns CDR1 SQVTM and CDR2 ANQGSEA. Trimming at V came to 0 bases and at J to 4 bases, leaving 6 bases not matched to a gene. The CDR3 sequence is 15 residues long.

J is TRBJ1-5 and V is TRBV7-2; TRBD1 matches at 9 bases. This CDR3 contains 13 residues. V was clipped by 5 bases and J by 11 bases; unmatched bases: 7. Per germline, CDR1 SGHTA and CDR2 FQGNSA. CDR3 nucleotides: TGTGCCAGCAGCGGGCTCCGGGACAGGGCCCAGCATTTT. Translation: CASSGLRDRAQHF.

The CDR3 DNA reads as TGTGCCAGCAGCCGCTCCGGACTGCTTTCACCCCTCCACTTT. Protein: CASSRSGLLSPLHF. The chain uses TRBV14 and TRBJ1-6, with D uncertain. V dropped 4 bases and J dropped 9 bases, with 13 bases sitting between them. Germline lookup yields CDR1 SGHDN and CDR2 FVKESK. This CDR3 is 14 amino acids long.

This clone has just one count. This chain uses TRBV7-2 with TRBJ1-1, with D unresolved. Germline loops: CDR1 SGHTA, CDR2 FQGNSA. CDR3 size: 13 residues. Trimming cost V 5 bases and J 1 base, with 8 bases left between them. CDR3 sequence reads: CASSRLRNTEAFF. CDR3 DNA sequence: TGTGCCAGCAGCCGACTACGGAACACTGAAGCTTTCTTT.

The genes are TRBV5-4 and TRBJ2-7; the D gene is possibly TRBD1 (5 bases). Trimming cost V 0 bases and J 5 bases, with 12 bases left between them. Looked up from germline, CDR1 is SGHNT and CDR2 is YYREEE (reference sequence). The CDR3 covers 14 residues. In DNA form, the CDR3 reads TGTGCCAGCAGCTTGGCAGGGTTCCTGCACGAGCAGTACTTC. The encoded protein is CASSLAGFLHEQYF.

V usage is TRBV18 and J usage is TRBJ2-3; no definite D call. The CDR3 runs to 13 residues. Germline V gene sequence: CDR1 KGHSH, CDR2 LQKENI. V was cut by 5 bases and J by 6 bases, with 12 bases left in between. CDR3 DNA: TGTGCCAGCTCAGCATCAGGTATCGATACGCAGTATTTT. Translation: CASSASGIDTQYF.

This chain links TRBV6-5 with TRBJ2-7, with D uncertain. CDR3 length: 12 amino acids. Per germline, CDR1 MNHEY and CDR2 SVGAGI. The germline V and J ends were trimmed by 6 bases and 4 bases, with 10 bases remaining between them. The CDR3 loop reads CASRETSYEQYF. CDR3 nucleotides: TGTGCCAGCAGAGAGACAAGTTACGAGCAGTACTTC.

This clone was seen a handful of times. Other nucleotide sequences in the sample specify the same CDR3. V usage is TRBV9 and J usage is TRBJ2-5, with D maybe TRBD2 (6 bases). CDR1 and CDR2 from the germline V gene are SGDLS and YYNGEE. There are 13 residues in the CDR3. V was shortened by 2 bases and J by 2 bases, with 7 bases between the two germline ends. The CDR3, as DNA: TGTGCCAGCAGCGTGGGAGGTCAAGAGACCCAGTACTTC. It is translated as CASSVGGQETQYF. The whole variable domain, filled in from reference TRBV9 and TRBJ2-5, reads DSGVTQTPKHLITATGQRVTLRCSPRSGDLSVYWYQQSLDQGLQFLIQYYNGEERAKGNILERFSAQQFPDLHSELNLSSLELGDSALYFCASSVGGQETQYFGPGTRLLVL.

The chain has TRBV19 and TRBJ1-5; D gene unclear. Trimming pared 3 bases from V and 2 bases from J, leaving 11 bases between. Germline loops: CDR1 LNHDA, CDR2 SQIVND (reference sequence). This CDR3 is 15 amino acids long. CDR3 amino acids: CASSIGGWGNQPQHF. The DNA of the CDR3 is TGTGCCAGTAGTATTGGAGGGTGGGGCAATCAGCCCCAGCATTTT.

CDR3 bases: TGTGCCAGCAGTTGGGGACAGGGGGAATACTACGAGCAGTACTTC. It translates to CASSWGQGEYYEQYF. The chain recombines TRBV28 with TRBJ2-7, with 11 bases fitting TRBD1. With 4 bases clipped from V and 3 bases from J, the junction kept 5 bases outside the gene matches. Looked up from germline, CDR1 is MDHEN and CDR2 is SYDVKM. The CDR3 length is 15 residues.

The chain combines TRBV19 with TRBJ2-3; 8 positions match TRBD1. The germline CDR1 and CDR2 sequences are LNHDA and SQIVND (reference sequence). This CDR3 is 15 amino acids long. V lost 6 bases and J lost 4; bases outside the gene matches: 9. The CDR3 DNA reads TGTGCCAGTAGACTCCAGGGGGCAAGCGCAGATACGCAGTATTTT. Protein product: CASRLQGASADTQYF.

The table lists this clone with a count of one. The chain employs TRBV11-3 and TRBJ2-5; tentatively, D is TRBD1 (6 bases). CDR3 length: 13 amino acids. The ends were cut back, 4 bases at V and 3 bases at J, with 9 bases in the middle. Germline values: CDR1 SGHNT, CDR2 YENEEA. CDR3 nucleotide sequence: TGTGCCAGCAGCTCCGGACAGAAAGAGACCCAGTACTTC. Encoded protein: CASSSGQKETQYF.

The rearrangement joins TRBV11-2 to TRBJ2-1; D ambiguous. This CDR3 is 12 amino acids long. The germline V gene has CDR1 SGHAT and CDR2 FQNNGV. V shed 4 bases and J shed 12 bases, with 13 bases lying between them. The CDR3 protein is CASSSHLSVQFF. The CDR3 DNA is TGTGCCAGCAGCTCCCACCTCAGTGTGCAGTTCTTC.

The chain links TRBV9 to TRBJ2-3; possibly TRBD2 for D (5 bases). This CDR3 has 12 amino acids. V gave up 4 bases and J gave up 8 bases, with 11 bases separating them. The germline V gene has CDR1 SGDLS and CDR2 YYNGEE. The CDR3 protein is CASSHTGGTQYF. CDR3 nucleotides: TGTGCCAGCAGCCACACTGGAGGTACGCAGTATTTT.

The chain links TRBV15 to TRBJ1-1; D uncertain. This CDR3 contains 15 residues. Trimming stripped 0 bases from V and 13 bases from J, with 21 bases between. Germline CDR1 and CDR2: LNHNV and YYDKDF (reference sequence). The CDR3 loop is CATSRDPGQAGFGFF. The CDR3 DNA is TGTGCCACCAGCAGAGACCCCGGCCAGGCAGGTTTCGGTTTCTTT.

The rearrangement links TRBV19 to TRBJ2-1; weak D call: TRBD1 (6 bases). Germline V CDR1 and CDR2: LNHDA, SQIVND (reference sequence). The CDR3 sequence is 17 residues long. Trimming cost V 7 bases and J 0 bases, with 19 bases left between them. Written as DNA, the CDR3 is TGTGCCAGTACACCGAAGGGCGGACAGTTCTCCTACAATGAGCAGTTCTTC. Its translation is CASTPKGGQFSYNEQFF.

This clone came up a few times. This chain links TRBV30 with TRBJ1-2; no clear D gene. Germline lookup yields CDR1 GTSNPN and CDR2 SVGIG (reference sequence). This CDR3 has 11 residues. With 3 bases removed from V and 8 bases from J, the gap between germline ends came to 10 bases. The CDR3 loop reads CAWRPGWGYTF. The DNA of the CDR3 is TGTGCCTGGAGACCAGGTTGGGGCTACACCTTC.

The chain couples TRBV30 to TRBJ2-5, with D maybe TRBD2 (5 bases). The CDR3 has 15 residues. Per germline, CDR1 GTSNPN and CDR2 SVGIG (reference sequence). V shed 8 bases and J shed 9 bases, with 28 bases lying between them. The CDR3, as DNA: TGTGCCGCATCCCGGTACGGGGTCCACGCATTGTCCCAGTACTTC. It translates to CAASRYGVHALSQYF.

CDR3: CASSPPGDYGYTF. The CDR3 DNA reads TGTGCCAGCTCACCGCCAGGGGACTATGGCTACACCTTC. The genes are TRBV18 and TRBJ1-2, with D possibly being TRBD1 (6 bases). CDR1 and CDR2 from the germline V gene are KGHSH and LQKENI. This CDR3 is built from 13 residues. Trimming removed 3 bases at V and 3 bases at J, with 8 bases between.

This clone has more than one count but fewer than ten. The chain carries TRBV20-1 and TRBJ2-1, with TRBD2 matching 11 bases. V gave up 4 bases and J gave up 5 bases; unmatched junction bases: 7. Germline V gene sequence: CDR1 DFQATT, CDR2 SNEGSKA (reference sequence). The CDR3 is 15 amino acids. The CDR3 nucleotides read TGCAGTGCTATTGATCCTAGCGGGGGGAACAATGAGCAGTTCTTC. Translation gives CSAIDPSGGNNEQFF.

In nucleotides, the CDR3 is TGTGCCAGCGGGGGGCGGGGGGTTGCTGGAAACACCATATATTTT. Translation gives CASGGRGVAGNTIYF. The chain has TRBV7-8 and TRBJ1-3, with a tentative D call TRBD1 (6 bases). Trimming pared 8 bases from V and 2 bases from J, leaving 16 bases between. The CDR3 runs 15 residues. Germline CDR1 SGHVS, CDR2 FQNEAQ.